The 27 T cell receptor beta chains listed next were all sequenced from one sample in a study of beta chain features in type 1 diabetes. Study conclusions and caveats: When Type 1 diabetes patients were examined, their TCRB CDR3s proved moderately but significantly shorter in all four CD4+ subsets.

No cognate antigen is known for these TCRs. The isolated RNA, all of it, was reverse transcribed, so expressed TCRB transcripts were what got sequenced. Assay used: immunoSEQ multiplex PCR; TCRdb lists only in-frame clones, some missing. The sample lists about 740,000 clones; 10% to 15% were seen once. Source material: naive CD4+ T cells from blood. The receptors here all came from a young man with type 1 diabetes.

The chain combines TRBV29-1 with TRBJ2-7, with D perhaps matching TRBD1 (6 bases). This CDR3 is 14 amino acids long. V was shortened by 4 bases and J by 7 bases, with 20 bases between the two germline ends. Per the germline V gene, CDR1 is SQVTM and CDR2 is ANQGSEA. The CDR3 DNA follows: TGCAGCGTTGGTCTGGGGGCCCCTTGGGGGGAGCAGTACTTC. Protein: CSVGLGAPWGEQYF.

This clone was found a few times. This sequence joins TRBV30 and TRBJ1-2, with a possible D match to TRBD1 (5 bases). V gave up 7 bases and J gave up 0 bases, with 18 bases separating them. Germline lookup yields CDR1 GTSNPN and CDR2 SVGIG (reference sequence). The CDR3 is made up of 15 amino acids. Written as DNA, the CDR3 is TGTGCCTCATTTAAACGACAGTTAGCTAACTATGGCTACACCTTC. Translating gives CASFKRQLANYGYTF.

This clone was found a few times. V and J are TRBV29-1 and TRBJ2-1; a weak D match, TRBD2 (6 bases). Trimming pared 2 bases from V and 0 bases from J, leaving 8 bases between. The CDR3 has 14 amino acids. From germline, CDR1 is SQVTM and CDR2 ANQGSEA. CDR3 DNA sequence: TGCAGCGTTGAACTCGGGGGCTCCTACAATGAGCAGTTCTTC. It encodes CSVELGGSYNEQFF.

The chain carries TRBV19 and TRBJ1-1; 7 bases are shared with TRBD1. Germline assignment: CDR1 LNHDA and CDR2 SQIVND (reference sequence). Germline trimming cut 4 bases from V and 5 bases from J; bases unmatched to any gene: 13. The CDR3 runs to 16 residues. The CDR3 DNA is TGTGCCAGTAGTAGAGGTATCGACAGGGATGTGACTGAAGCTTTCTTT. Translation: CASSRGIDRDVTEAFF.

In its sample, this clone was seen a few times. V gene TRBV5-6 combines with J gene TRBJ1-1, with D possibly TRBD1 on 6 matching bases. This CDR3 is 13 amino acids long. V lost 9 bases, J lost 3 bases, and 15 bases lay in between. CDR1 is SGHDT, CDR2 YYEEEE, per germline. CDR3 amino acids: CATQPQGYTEAFF. The CDR3 bases are TGTGCCACCCAACCTCAGGGGTACACTGAAGCTTTCTTT.

J is TRBJ2-7 and V is TRBV23-1, with D possibly TRBD2 on 5 matching bases. TRBV23-1 is identified as an open reading frame with a role that is uncertain. Trimming shortened V by 8 bases and J by 0 bases, and 11 bases separated the two germline ends. This CDR3 has 13 residues. CDR3 in DNA: TGCGCCAGCTTCCGGGAATTCTCCTACGAGCAGTACTTC. This sequence encodes CASFREFSYEQYF.

V gene TRBV28 combines with J gene TRBJ1-5; TRBD1 agrees at 7 bases. V trimming: 6 bases; J trimming: 6 bases; junction bases outside the gene matches: 8. CDR3 length: 14 amino acids. From germline, CDR1 is MDHEN and CDR2 SYDVKM. The CDR3: CASSLPRGRQPQHF. CDR3 bases: TGTGCCAGCAGCCTACCGAGGGGGCGTCAGCCCCAGCATTTT.

CDR3 loop: CASTETGRMNTEAFF. The CDR3 DNA reads TGTGCCAGCACGGAGACAGGGCGGATGAACACTGAAGCTTTCTTT. The rearrangement joins TRBV9 to TRBJ1-1; 7 positions match TRBD1. The germline CDR1 and CDR2 sequences are SGDLS and YYNGEE. The V gene end was trimmed by 6 bases and the J gene end by 0 bases; junction bases not matched to a gene: 8. The CDR3 consists of 15 residues. The variable domain in full, with the rest retrieved from reference TRBV9 and TRBJ1-1, is DSGVTQTPKHLITATGQRVTLRCSPRSGDLSVYWYQQSLDQGLQFLIQYYNGEERAKGNILERFSAQQFPDLHSELNLSSLELGDSALYFCASTETGRMNTEAFFGQGTRLTVV.

V and J are TRBV9 and TRBJ2-1; 7 bases fit TRBD1. The germline CDR1 and CDR2 sequences are SGDLS and YYNGEE. V trimming: 3 bases; J trimming: 8 bases; junction bases outside the gene matches: 11. The CDR3 spans 15 residues. CDR3 in amino acids: CASSGRQGLIHEQFF. CDR3 bases: TGTGCCAGCAGCGGACGACAGGGCCTAATCCATGAGCAGTTCTTC. The variable domain in full, with the rest retrieved from reference TRBV9 and TRBJ2-1, is DSGVTQTPKHLITATGQRVTLRCSPRSGDLSVYWYQQSLDQGLQFLIQYYNGEERAKGNILERFSAQQFPDLHSELNLSSLELGDSALYFCASSGRQGLIHEQFFGPGTRLTVL.

The rearrangement joins TRBV5-1 to TRBJ2-7, with D perhaps TRBD1 (5 bases). The CDR3 has 14 residues. Germline CDR1 SGHRS, CDR2 YFSETQ. V gave up 1 base and J gave up 3 bases, with 11 bases separating them. CDR3 nucleotides: TGCGCCAGCAGCTTGACTGGAACAGGCTACGAGCAGTACTTC. Its translation: CASSLTGTGYEQYF.

A few counts support this clone. The chain joins TRBV27 to TRBJ1-2; D may be TRBD1 (5 bases). Germline V CDR1 and CDR2: MNHEY, SMNVEV (reference sequence). The CDR3 covers 13 residues. Between the trimmed V and J ends, which lost 4 bases and 6 bases, there was a span of 12 bases. The CDR3, as DNA: TGTGCCAGCAGTTCCCGGGACGTAGATGGCTACACCTTC. Translating it yields CASSSRDVDGYTF.

This clone was picked up a small number of times. Other DNA sequences in this specimen translate into the identical CDR3. The chain links TRBV18 to TRBJ1-4; D is undetermined. Trimming pared 0 bases from V and 5 bases from J, leaving 1 base between. Germline assignment: CDR1 KGHSH and CDR2 LQKENI. The CDR3 runs 12 residues. This chain's CDR3 is CASSPPNEKLFF. CDR3 in DNA: TGTGCCAGCTCACCACCGAATGAAAAACTGTTTTTT.

This clone has more than one count but fewer than ten. The V call is TRBV28, the J call TRBJ2-7; 11 bases map to TRBD1. This CDR3 is 14 amino acids long. The J segment lost 2 bases and the V segment lost 4 bases, leaving 1 base of the junction unmatched. Germline loops: CDR1 MDHEN, CDR2 SYDVKM. In nucleotides, the CDR3 is TGTGCCAGCAGTTCGGACAGGGGGCCCTACGAGCAGTACTTC. Residues: CASSSDRGPYEQYF.

The chain carries TRBV25-1 and TRBJ2-1; a weak D match, TRBD2 (7 bases). The germline V gene encodes CDR1 MGHDK and CDR2 SYGVNS. V gave up 6 bases and J gave up 8 bases, with 29 bases separating them. The CDR3 covers 18 residues. In nucleotides, the CDR3 is TGTGCCAGCAGCCCACCTGGGGGCGGGGGCGGGCAACTTTATGAGCAGTTCTTC. Its translation: CASSPPGGGGGQLYEQFF.

This clone came up a few times. The V gene is TRBV30, the J gene TRBJ2-5; D gene ambiguous. The CDR3 is 13 residues long. Germline values: CDR1 GTSNPN, CDR2 SVGIG (reference sequence). Trimming left V 0 bases short and J 4 bases short, with 9 bases between. CDR3 amino acids: CAWSVPPGETQYF. The CDR3 DNA reads as TGTGCCTGGAGTGTTCCCCCCGGAGAGACCCAGTACTTC.

CDR3 loop: CASSPMTGGYEQYF. The CDR3 bases are TGTGCCAGCAGTCCTATGACAGGGGGCTACGAGCAGTACTTC. The chain combines TRBV2 with TRBJ2-7; 9 bases are a match to TRBD1. This CDR3 has 14 residues. Per the germline V gene, CDR1 is SNHLY and CDR2 is FYNNEI. With 5 bases clipped from V and 3 bases from J, the junction kept 5 bases outside the gene matches.

This chain connects TRBV11-3 to TRBJ2-7, with D tentatively TRBD2 (6 bases). CDR1 and CDR2 (germline): SGHNT, YENEEA. Trimming pared 2 bases from V and 4 bases from J, leaving 6 bases between. This CDR3 region has 12 residues. The CDR3 DNA sequence: TGTGCCAGCAGCTTAAGCGGGTACGAGCAGTACTTC. Protein sequence: CASSLSGYEQYF. The whole variable domain, filled in from reference TRBV11-3 and TRBJ2-7, reads EAGVVQSPRYKIIEKKQPVAFWCNPISGHNTLYWYLQNLGQGPELLIRYENEEAVDDSQLPKDRFSAERLKGVDSTLKIQPAELGDSAVYLCASSLSGYEQYFGPGTRLTVT.

This chain joins TRBV6-1 and TRBJ1-5, with a weak D call TRBD1 (6 bases). The CDR3 loop spans 14 amino acids. The V end was cut by 3 bases, the J end by 7 bases, with 13 bases between. Germline assignment: CDR1 MNHNS and CDR2 SASEGT. The chain's CDR3 is CASSDEQGNQPQHF. The CDR3 nucleotides are TGTGCCAGCAGTGATGAACAGGGTAACCAGCCCCAGCATTTT.

This clone was seen only a few times. The genes are TRBV6-5 and TRBJ2-1, with 9 bases identical to TRBD2. The CDR3 is 14 amino acids. Germline V gives CDR1 MNHEY, CDR2 SVGAGI. Trimming took 6 bases from V and 6 from J; bases not matched to a gene: 6. CDR3 nucleotides: TGTGCCAGCAGAACGGGACTAGCTGGCAATGAGCAGTTCTTC. Translated: CASRTGLAGNEQFF.

The chain couples TRBV28 to TRBJ2-7; 10 positions agree with TRBD1. V dropped 4 bases and J dropped 4; count of bases not matched to a gene: 7. This CDR3 is 15 amino acids long. Germline lookup yields CDR1 MDHEN and CDR2 SYDVKM. CDR3: CASSSHPDRGYEQYF. DNA of the CDR3: TGTGCCAGCAGTTCACACCCGGACAGGGGGTACGAGCAGTACTTC. Supplemented by reference TRBV28 and TRBJ2-7, the full variable domain reads DVKVTQSSRYLVKRTGEKVFLECVQDMDHENMFWYRQDPGLGLRLIYFSYDVKMKEKGDIPEGYSVSREKKERFSLILESASTNQTSMYLCASSSHPDRGYEQYFGPGTRLTVT.

This clone has just a few counts. This sequence joins TRBV2 and TRBJ2-1; D remains ambiguous. Germline V CDR1 and CDR2: SNHLY, FYNNEI. V gave up 7 bases and J gave up 0 bases, with 10 bases separating them. The CDR3 loop spans 14 amino acids. The CDR3: CASNAEASYNEQFF. CDR3 bases: TGTGCCAGCAATGCTGAGGCCTCCTACAATGAGCAGTTCTTC.

There are a few counts of this clone. The J gene is TRBJ2-2, the V gene TRBV7-9; 7 nucleotides agree with TRBD2. The CDR3 covers 14 residues. The ends lost 3 bases at V and 5 bases at J; junction bases unmatched: 3. Germline CDR1 reads SEHNR; CDR2 reads FQNEAQ (reference sequence). This chain's CDR3 is CASSFSGETGELFF. The CDR3 DNA sequence: TGTGCCAGCAGCTTCAGCGGGGAGACCGGGGAGCTGTTTTTT.

The gene calls are TRBV30 and TRBJ1-1; possible D gene TRBD1, 6 bases. CDR1 is GTSNPN and CDR2 is SVGIG in the germline V gene (reference sequence). This CDR3 has 16 residues. V lost 2 bases to trimming and J lost 2 bases, with 18 bases between them. DNA for the CDR3: TGTGCCTGGAGTTCTCAGGGGACCGGGGCTAACACTGAAGCTTTCTTT. Protein sequence: CAWSSQGTGANTEAFF.

This clone was seen a few times. V is TRBV5-1 and J is TRBJ1-5; 9 bases fit TRBD1. From germline, CDR1 is SGHRS and CDR2 YFSETQ. This CDR3 is 14 amino acids long. Trimming cost V 4 bases and J 6 bases; bases outside gene matches: 5. CDR3 sequence reads: CASSAGQGGQPQHF. CDR3 DNA: TGCGCCAGCAGCGCGGGACAGGGTGGTCAGCCCCAGCATTTT.

The chain uses TRBV28 and TRBJ1-2, with D uncertain. V lost 7 bases to trimming and J lost 7 bases, with 16 bases between them. CDR3 length equals 13 residues. Looked up from germline, CDR1 is MDHEN and CDR2 is SYDVKM. The CDR3 region is CASTRNLRGGYTF. The CDR3 bases are TGTGCCAGCACTCGGAACCTGCGAGGTGGCTACACCTTC.

The V call is TRBV11-2, the J call TRBJ1-1; D gene uncertain. This CDR3 has 13 residues. Trimming shortened V by 1 base and J by 3 bases, and 6 bases separated the two germline ends. The V gene's germline CDR1 is SGHAT and CDR2 FQNNGV. CDR3 sequence: CASSLAEDTEAFF. The CDR3 DNA is TGTGCCAGCAGCTTAGCAGAAGACACTGAAGCTTTCTTT.

The chain carries TRBV4-1 and TRBJ2-3, with 12 bases fitting TRBD2. The ends lost 0 bases at V and 2 bases at J; junction bases unmatched: 6. The CDR3 is 18 amino acids. Germline CDR1 MGHRA, CDR2 YSYEKL. The chain's CDR3 is CASSQDSTSGRLTDTQYF. As DNA, the CDR3 is TGCGCCAGCAGCCAAGATTCGACTAGCGGGAGACTCACAGATACGCAGTATTTT.